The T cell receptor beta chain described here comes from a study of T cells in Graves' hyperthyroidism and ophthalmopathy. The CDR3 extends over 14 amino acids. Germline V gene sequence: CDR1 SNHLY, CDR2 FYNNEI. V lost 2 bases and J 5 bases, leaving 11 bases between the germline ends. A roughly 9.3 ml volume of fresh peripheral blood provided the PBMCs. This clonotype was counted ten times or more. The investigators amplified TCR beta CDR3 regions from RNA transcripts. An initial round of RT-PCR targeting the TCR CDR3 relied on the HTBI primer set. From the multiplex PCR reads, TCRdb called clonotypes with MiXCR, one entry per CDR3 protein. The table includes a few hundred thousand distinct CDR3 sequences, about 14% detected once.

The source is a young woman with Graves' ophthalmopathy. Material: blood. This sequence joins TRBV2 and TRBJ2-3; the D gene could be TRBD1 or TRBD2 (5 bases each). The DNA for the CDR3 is TGTGCCAGCAGTGAAAGGGGACGGGAAGATACGCAGTATTTT. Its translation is CASSERGREDTQYF.